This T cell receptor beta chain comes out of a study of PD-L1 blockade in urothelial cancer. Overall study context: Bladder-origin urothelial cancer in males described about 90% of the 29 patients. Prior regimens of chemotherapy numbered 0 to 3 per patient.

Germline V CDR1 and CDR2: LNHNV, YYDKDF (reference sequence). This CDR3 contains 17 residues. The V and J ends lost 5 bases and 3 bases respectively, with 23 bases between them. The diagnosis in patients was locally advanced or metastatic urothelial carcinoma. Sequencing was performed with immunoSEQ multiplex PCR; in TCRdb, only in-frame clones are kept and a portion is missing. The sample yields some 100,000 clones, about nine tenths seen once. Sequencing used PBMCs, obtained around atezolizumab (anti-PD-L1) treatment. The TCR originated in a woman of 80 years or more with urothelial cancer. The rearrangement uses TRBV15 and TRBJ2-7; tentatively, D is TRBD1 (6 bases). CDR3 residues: CATSGNGMLQGRYEQYF. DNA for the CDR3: TGTGCCACCAGCGGGAATGGGATGTTACAGGGACGCTACGAGCAGTACTTC.